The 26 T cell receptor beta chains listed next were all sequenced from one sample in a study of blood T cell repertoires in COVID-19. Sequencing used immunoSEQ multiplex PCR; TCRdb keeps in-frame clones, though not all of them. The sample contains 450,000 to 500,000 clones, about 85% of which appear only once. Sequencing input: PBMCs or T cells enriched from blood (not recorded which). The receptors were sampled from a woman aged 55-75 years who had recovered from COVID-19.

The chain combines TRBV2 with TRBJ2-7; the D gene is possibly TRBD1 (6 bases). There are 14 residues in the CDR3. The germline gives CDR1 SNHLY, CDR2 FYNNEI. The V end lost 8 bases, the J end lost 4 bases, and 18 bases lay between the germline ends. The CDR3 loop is CASSGTIINYEQYV. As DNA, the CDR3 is TGTGCCAGCTCCGGGACAATAATTAATTACGAGCAGTACGTC.

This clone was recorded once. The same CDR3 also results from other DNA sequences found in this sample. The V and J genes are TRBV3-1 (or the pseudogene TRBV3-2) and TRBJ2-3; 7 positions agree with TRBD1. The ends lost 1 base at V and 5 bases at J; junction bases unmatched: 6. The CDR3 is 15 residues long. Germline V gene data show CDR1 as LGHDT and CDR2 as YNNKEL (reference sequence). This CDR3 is CASSQGTGVGDTQYF. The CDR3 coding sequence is TGTGCCAGCAGCCAAGGAACAGGGGTTGGAGATACGCAGTATTTT.

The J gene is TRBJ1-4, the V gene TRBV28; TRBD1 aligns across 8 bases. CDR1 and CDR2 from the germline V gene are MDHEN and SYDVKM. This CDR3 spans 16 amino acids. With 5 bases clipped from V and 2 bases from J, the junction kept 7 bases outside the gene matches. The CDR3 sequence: CASSTKTGGTNEKLFF. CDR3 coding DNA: TGTGCCAGCAGTACCAAAACAGGGGGGACTAATGAAAAACTGTTTTTT.

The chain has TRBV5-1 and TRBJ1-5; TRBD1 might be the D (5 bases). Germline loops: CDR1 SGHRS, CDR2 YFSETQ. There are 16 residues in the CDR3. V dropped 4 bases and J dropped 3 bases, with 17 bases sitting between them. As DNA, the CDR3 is TGCGCCAGCAGCAAAGGTGACAGTCTCCCCAATCAGCCCCAGCATTTT. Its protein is CASSKGDSLPNQPQHF.

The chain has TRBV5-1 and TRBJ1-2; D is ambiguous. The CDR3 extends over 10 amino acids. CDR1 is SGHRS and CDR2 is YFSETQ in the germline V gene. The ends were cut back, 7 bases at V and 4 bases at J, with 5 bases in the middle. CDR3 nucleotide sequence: TGCGCCAGCCGGGGCTATGGCTACACCTTC. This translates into CASRGYGYTF. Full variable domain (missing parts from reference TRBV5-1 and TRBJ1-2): KAGVTQTPRYLIKTRGQQVTLSCSPISGHRSVSWYQQTPGQGLQFLFEYFSETQRNKGNFPGRFSGRQFSNSRSEMNVSTLELGDSALYLCASRGYGYTFGSGTRLTVV.

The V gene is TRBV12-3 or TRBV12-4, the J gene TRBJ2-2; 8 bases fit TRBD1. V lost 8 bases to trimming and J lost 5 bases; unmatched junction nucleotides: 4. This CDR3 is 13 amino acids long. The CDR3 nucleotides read TGTGCCAGCTACACAGGGGGTACCGGGGAGCTGTTTTTT. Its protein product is CASYTGGTGELFF.

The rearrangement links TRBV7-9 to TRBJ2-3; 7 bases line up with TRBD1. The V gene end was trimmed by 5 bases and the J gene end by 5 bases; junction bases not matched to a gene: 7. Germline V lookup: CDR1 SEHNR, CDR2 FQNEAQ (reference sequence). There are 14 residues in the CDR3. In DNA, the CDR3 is TGTGCCAGCAGCACCCGGGACAGCCTAGATACGCAGTATTTT. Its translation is CASSTRDSLDTQYF.

CDR3 protein: CASSLGQGAFAEAFF. The CDR3 nucleotides are TGCGCCAGCAGCTTGGGACAGGGGGCATTTGCTGAAGCTTTCTTT. The chain uses TRBV5-1 and TRBJ1-1, with 10 bases that match TRBD1. This CDR3 has 15 residues. Germline CDR1 and CDR2: SGHRS and YFSETQ. Trimming removed 0 bases from V and 6 bases from J; junction bases left unmatched: 5.

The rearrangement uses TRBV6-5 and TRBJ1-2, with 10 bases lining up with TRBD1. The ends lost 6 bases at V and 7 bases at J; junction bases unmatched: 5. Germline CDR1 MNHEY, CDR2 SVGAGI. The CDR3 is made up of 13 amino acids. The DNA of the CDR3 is TGTGCCAGCAGAGGACAGGGGGTCGGTGGCTACACCTTC. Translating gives CASRGQGVGGYTF.

The CDR3 is CASSPPRGLNTEAFF. As DNA, the CDR3 is TGTGCCAGCTCACCACCCAGGGGCCTGAACACTGAAGCTTTCTTT. The chain joins TRBV18 to TRBJ1-1; TRBD1 is a possible D gene (6 bases). The germline CDR1 and CDR2 sequences are KGHSH and LQKENI. The ends were cut back, 0 bases at V and 0 bases at J, with 8 bases in the middle. The CDR3 spans 15 residues. Looking up the rest from reference TRBV18 and TRBJ1-1 gives the full variable domain: NAGVMQNPRHLVRRRGQEARLRCSPMKGHSHVYWYRQLPEEGLKFMVYLQKENIIDESGMPKERFSAEFPKEGPSILRIQQVVRGDSAAYFCASSPPRGLNTEAFFGQGTRLTVV.

The CDR3 region has the DNA TGTGCCAGCAGTCGACAGGGGGATAAAGAAAAACTGTTTTTT. This codes for CASSRQGDKEKLFF. The chain carries TRBV2 and TRBJ1-4; 9 nucleotides line up with TRBD1. V was pared by 5 bases and J by 8 bases, with 6 bases of the junction left unmatched. Per germline, CDR1 SNHLY and CDR2 FYNNEI. The CDR3 runs to 14 residues.

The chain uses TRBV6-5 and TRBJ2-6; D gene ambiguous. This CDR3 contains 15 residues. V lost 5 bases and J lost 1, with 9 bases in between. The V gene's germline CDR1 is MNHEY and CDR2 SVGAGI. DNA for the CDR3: TGTGCCAGCAGTCCATCCAGATCTGGGGCCAACGTCCTGACTTTC. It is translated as CASSPSRSGANVLTF.

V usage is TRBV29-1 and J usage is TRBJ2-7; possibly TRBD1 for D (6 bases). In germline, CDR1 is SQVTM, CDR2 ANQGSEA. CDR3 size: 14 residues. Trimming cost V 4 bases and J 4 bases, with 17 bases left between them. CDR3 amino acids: CSVATTRDKYEQYF. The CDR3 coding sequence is TGCAGCGTTGCCACTACCCGGGACAAGTACGAGCAGTACTTC.

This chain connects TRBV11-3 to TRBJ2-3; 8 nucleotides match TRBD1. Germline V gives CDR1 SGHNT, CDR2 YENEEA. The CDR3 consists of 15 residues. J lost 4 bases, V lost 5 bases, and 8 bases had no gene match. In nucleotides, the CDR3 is TGTGCCAGCAGCCCCTGGACAGGGAATGCAGATACGCAGTATTTT. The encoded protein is CASSPWTGNADTQYF.

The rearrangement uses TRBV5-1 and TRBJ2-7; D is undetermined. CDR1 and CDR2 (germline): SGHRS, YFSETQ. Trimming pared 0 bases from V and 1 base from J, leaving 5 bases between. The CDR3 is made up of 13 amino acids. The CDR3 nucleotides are TGCGCCAGCAGCTTGGACATTTCCTACGAGCAGTACTTC. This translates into CASSLDISYEQYF.

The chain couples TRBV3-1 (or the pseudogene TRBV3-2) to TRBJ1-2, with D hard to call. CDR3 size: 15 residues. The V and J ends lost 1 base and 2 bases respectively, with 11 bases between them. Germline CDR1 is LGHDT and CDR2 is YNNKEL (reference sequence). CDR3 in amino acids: CASSQAVIANYGYTF. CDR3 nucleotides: TGTGCCAGCAGCCAAGCGGTCATCGCCAACTATGGCTACACCTTC.

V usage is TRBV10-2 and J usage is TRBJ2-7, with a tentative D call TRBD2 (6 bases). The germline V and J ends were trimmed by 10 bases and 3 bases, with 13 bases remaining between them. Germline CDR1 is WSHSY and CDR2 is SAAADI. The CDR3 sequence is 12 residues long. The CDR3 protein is CATSRTNYEQYF. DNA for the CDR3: TGCGCCACAAGTCGGACTAACTACGAGCAGTACTTC.

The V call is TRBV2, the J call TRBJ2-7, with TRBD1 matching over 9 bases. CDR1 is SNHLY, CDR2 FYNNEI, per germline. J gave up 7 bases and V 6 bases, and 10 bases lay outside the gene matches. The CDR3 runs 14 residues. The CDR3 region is CASSSPGQGGEQYF. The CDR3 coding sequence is TGTGCCAGCAGCTCGCCGGGACAGGGAGGGGAGCAGTACTTC.

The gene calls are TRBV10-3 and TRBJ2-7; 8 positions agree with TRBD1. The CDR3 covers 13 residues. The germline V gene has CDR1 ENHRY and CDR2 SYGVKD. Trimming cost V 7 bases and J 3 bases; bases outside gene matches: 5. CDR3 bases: TGTGCCATCACCGGACAGGGAGGCTACGAGCAGTACTTC. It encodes CAITGQGGYEQYF.

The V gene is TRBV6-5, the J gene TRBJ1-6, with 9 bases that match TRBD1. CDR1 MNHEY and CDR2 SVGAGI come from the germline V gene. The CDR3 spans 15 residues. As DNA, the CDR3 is TGTCCCTACAGAGGGACAGGGAGGTCGAGTTCACCCCTCCACTTT. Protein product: CPYRGTGRSSSPLHF.

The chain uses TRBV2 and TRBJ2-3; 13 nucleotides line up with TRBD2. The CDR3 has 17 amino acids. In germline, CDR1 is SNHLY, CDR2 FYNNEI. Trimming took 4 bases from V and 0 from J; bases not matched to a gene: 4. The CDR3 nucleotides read TGTGCCAGCAGTGTGACTAGCGGGGGGCCCAGCACAGATACGCAGTATTTT. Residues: CASSVTSGGPSTDTQYF.

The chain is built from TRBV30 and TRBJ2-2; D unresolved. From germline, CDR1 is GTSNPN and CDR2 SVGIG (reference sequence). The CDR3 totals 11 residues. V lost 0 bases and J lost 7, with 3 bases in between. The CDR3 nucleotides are TGTGCCTGGAGTGTCGGCGGGGAGCTGTTTTTT. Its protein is CAWSVGGELFF.

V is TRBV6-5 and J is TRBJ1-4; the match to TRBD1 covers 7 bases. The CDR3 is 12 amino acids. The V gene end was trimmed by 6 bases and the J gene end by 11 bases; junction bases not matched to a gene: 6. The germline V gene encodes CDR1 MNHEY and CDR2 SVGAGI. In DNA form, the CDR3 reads TGTGCCAGCAGAACAGGGGCCGGTAAACTGTTTTTT. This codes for CASRTGAGKLFF.

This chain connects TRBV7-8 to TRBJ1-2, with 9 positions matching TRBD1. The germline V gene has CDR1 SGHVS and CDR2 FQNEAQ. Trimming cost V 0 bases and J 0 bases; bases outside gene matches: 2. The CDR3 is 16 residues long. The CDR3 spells CASSLARDRANYGYTF. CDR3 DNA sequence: TGTGCCAGCAGCTTAGCCAGGGACAGGGCTAACTATGGCTACACCTTC.

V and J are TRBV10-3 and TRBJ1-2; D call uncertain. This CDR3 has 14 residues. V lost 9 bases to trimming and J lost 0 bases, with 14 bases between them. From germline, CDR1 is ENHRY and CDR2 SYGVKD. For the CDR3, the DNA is TGTGCCATGTCGCCAGATATTTCTAACTATGGCTACACCTTC. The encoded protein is CAMSPDISNYGYTF.

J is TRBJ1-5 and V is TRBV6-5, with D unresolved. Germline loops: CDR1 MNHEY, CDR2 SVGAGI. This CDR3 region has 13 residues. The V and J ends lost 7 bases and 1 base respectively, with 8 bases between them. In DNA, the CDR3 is TGTGCCAGCAAATTGGCAAGCAATCAGCCCCAGCATTTT. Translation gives CASKLASNQPQHF.